This record looks at one T cell receptor (beta chain) sequence and its context. This specimen belongs to a study of shared clonotypes between healthy human individuals. The assay used deep level. Assay used: immunoSEQ multiplex PCR; TCRdb lists only in-frame clones, some missing. The repertoire consists of approximately 700,000 clones, with about 80% occurring once and the leading ten covering 1.5% to 2%. Between the trimmed V and J ends, which lost 0 bases and 5 bases, there was a span of 8 bases. The CDR3 consists of 12 residues. Germline assignment: CDR1 GTSNPN and CDR2 SVGIG (reference sequence). This TCR was sampled from a woman younger than 45 in good health. The chain uses TRBV30 and TRBJ2-7; perhaps TRBD1 as D (5 bases). Sequenced sample: memory CD4+ T cells sorted from blood. This sample's subset: CD45RA-negative fraction. CDR3 nucleotides: TGTGCCTGGAGTGTACAGGAAAACGAGCAGTACTTC. Its translation: CAWSVQENEQYF.